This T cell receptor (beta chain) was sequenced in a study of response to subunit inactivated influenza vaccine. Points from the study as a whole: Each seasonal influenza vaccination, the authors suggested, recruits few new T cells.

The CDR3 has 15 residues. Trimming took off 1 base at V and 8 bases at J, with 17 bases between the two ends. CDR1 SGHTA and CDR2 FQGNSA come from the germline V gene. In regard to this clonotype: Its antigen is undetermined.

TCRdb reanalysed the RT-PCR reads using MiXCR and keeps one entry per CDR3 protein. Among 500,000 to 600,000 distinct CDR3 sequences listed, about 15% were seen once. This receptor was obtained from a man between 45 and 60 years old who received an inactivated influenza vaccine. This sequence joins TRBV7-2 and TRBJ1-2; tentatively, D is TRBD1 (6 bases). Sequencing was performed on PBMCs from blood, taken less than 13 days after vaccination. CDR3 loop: CASSLGQLGGQGYTF. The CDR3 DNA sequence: TGTGCCAGCAGCTTAGGACAACTGGGGGGGCAGGGCTACACCTTC.